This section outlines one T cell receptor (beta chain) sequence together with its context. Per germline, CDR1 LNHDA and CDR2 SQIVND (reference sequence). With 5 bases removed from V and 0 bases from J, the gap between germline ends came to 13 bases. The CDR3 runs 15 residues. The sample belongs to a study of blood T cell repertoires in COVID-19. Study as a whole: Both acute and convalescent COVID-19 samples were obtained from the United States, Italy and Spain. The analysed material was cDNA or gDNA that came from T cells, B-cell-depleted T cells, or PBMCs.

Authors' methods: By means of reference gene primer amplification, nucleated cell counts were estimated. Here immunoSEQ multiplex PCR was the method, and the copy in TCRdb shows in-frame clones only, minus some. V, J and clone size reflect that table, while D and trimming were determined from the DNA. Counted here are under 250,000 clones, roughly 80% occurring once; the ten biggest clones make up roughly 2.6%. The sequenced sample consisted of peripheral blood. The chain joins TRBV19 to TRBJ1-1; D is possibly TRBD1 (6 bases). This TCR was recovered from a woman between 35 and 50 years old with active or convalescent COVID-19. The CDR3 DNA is TGTGCCAGTAGTCTATTAGACAGGTTGAACACTGAAGCTTTCTTT. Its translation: CASSLLDRLNTEAFF. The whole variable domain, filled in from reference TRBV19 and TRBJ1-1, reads DGGITQSPKYLFRKEGQNVTLSCEQNLNHDAMYWYRQDPGQGLRLIYYSQIVNDFQKGDIAEGYSVSREKKESFPLTVTSAQKNPTAFYLCASSLLDRLNTEAFFGQGTRLTVV.